This TCR beta chain was retrieved from a study of CD8+ T cells in alopecia areata (dated by TCRdb to the late 2010s). Background on the whole study: Treated patients were enrolled in an open-label pilot trial of oral tofacitinib, 5 to 10 mg twice daily, for moderate-to-severe alopecia areata. Patients stayed on tofacitinib for 6 to 18 months and then had 6 months of follow-up off drug so that delayed response and recurrence could be assessed. Disease severity in treated patients was measured with the SALT score, which quantifies the percentage of affected scalp surface area. In both human patients and the C3H/HeJ mouse model, the study applied high-throughput TCRbeta sequencing to look at T cell clonal expansion in alopecia areata. On the human side, TCRbeta sequencing was run on scalp tissue and on sorted CD4+ and CD8+ peripheral blood T cells from healthy controls and from alopecia areata patients with either patchy or totalis/universalis disease. Biopsies were taken from tofacitinib-treated patients at baseline and at 4 and 24 weeks of treatment, and a later scalp biopsy was taken in several of the tofacitinib-treated patients. Scalp clonality was compared across normal scalp (n=4), patchy alopecia areata scalp (n=8), and alopecia totalis/universalis scalp (n=8). RNA came from the PAXgene miRNA kit for fixed scalp, the miRNeasy kit for PBMCs, and the RNeasy kit for mouse skin. Amplification of TCRbeta CDR3 regions was done by immunoSEQ multiplex PCR using 35 Vbeta forward primers and 13 Jbeta reverse primers.

The sample's time point label, decoded: approximately 4 weeks on oral tofacitinib. What this sample's treatment or condition label stands for: oral pan-JAK inhibitor, 5-10 mg twice daily. Lesional scalp punch biopsies and peripheral blood were collected from alopecia areata patients. After PBMCs were isolated by density centrifugation and stained for CD3, CD4 and CD8, a FACSAria was used to sort CD4+ and CD8+ T cells. Of note for this clone: Its cognate antigen has yet to be identified. Base qualities are not provided; no much larger clone lies one nucleotide away.

For CDR1 and CDR2, the germline V gene (reference sequence) lists LNHNV and YYDKDF. From the cysteine up to the phenylalanine, the CDR3 has a length of 17 residues. Solely the CDR3 DNA is kept, with 51 bases framed from the first base. The junction shows trimming of 0 bases on V and 3 bases on J, plus 18 bases between the germline ends. Library method: the immunoSEQ multiplex PCR assay. RNA was extracted from all samples and reverse transcribed into cDNA as template for TCR sequencing. SuperScript III was used to make first-strand cDNA, primed with a 2:1 mix of oligo-dT and random hexamers. A synthetic immune receptor repertoire was used to measure amplification bias, and any remaining bias was corrected computationally. The authors' pipeline ran thus. After raw reads were preprocessed to remove errors, the CDR3 was defined following IMGT conventions as running from the conserved cysteine to phenylalanine. Clonality was calculated as 1 minus Shannon entropy normalized by log2 of the number of productive unique TCRs. CD4 or CD8 identity of scalp clones was inferred by cross-referencing scalp TCRbeta sequences with sorted blood CD4 and CD8 repertoires. The table comes from immuneACCESS by way of TCRdb, which keeps in-frame sequences with V and J called. Part of the clones is missing from these tables; in studies checked, under half for an unresolved V gene and the rest for unknown reasons. Clonal size and the V and J genes are those of that table, whereas D and trimming came from the DNA. The sample table shows around 120,000 clones, and approximately 60% are seen once. The top ten constitute around 5.7% of the sample.

General conclusions and limits of the study: Shared TCR sequences between patients were less evident than in mice, which may be partly attributable to HLA diversity in the patient population. Compared with normal scalp, lesional scalp, particularly in alopecia totalis/universalis, had higher clonality and more expanded CD8+ clones, which suggests antigenic drive. During tofacitinib treatment, many expanded lesional clones stuck around in both scalp and blood, and this persistence may partly explain why relapse happens after treatment is stopped. Resident alphabeta T cells in normal human skin are also sequenced, complicating scalp TCR repertoire analysis, unlike mouse skin dominated by gammadelta T cells. Tofacitinib significantly lowered scalp clonality and the number of expanded CD8+ clones among the top 100 scalp clones. The treated cohort was small, with a single nonresponder, so links between baseline CD8+ expansion and response need larger studies.

This TCR derives from a human donor with alopecia areata. The chain uses TRBV15 and TRBJ2-7, and possibly TRBD1, on 5 matching bases. Material: CD4+ T cells sorted from blood, obtained at week 4, from a patient treated with tofacitinib. The CDR3 region has the sequence CATSRDHPQGSNYEQYF. The sequenced DNA is TGTGCCACCAGCAGAGATCACCCCCAGGGCTCCAACTACGAGCAGTACTTC.